In this sample, the clone carrying this T cell receptor (beta chain) turned up a few times. Its antigen remains unknown. This record belongs to a study of T cell repertoires in cytomegalovirus infection. Study at large: A matching HLA type, together with CMV infection, was signaled by public TCR beta signatures. Points from the study as a whole: The study found HLA-C-restricted CMV-specific TCR beta clonotypes dominating the ex vivo response.

The CDR3 runs to 15 residues. V lost 6 bases to trimming and J lost 3 bases; unmatched junction nucleotides: 6. The germline V gene has CDR1 LNHDA and CDR2 SQIVND (reference sequence). TCRdb reprocessed the reads via MiXCR and lists one record per CDR3 protein. The sample holds approximately 140,000 distinct CDR3 sequences, almost 9% seen once. Sequenced: PBMCs. The receptor was isolated from a human donor in good health (CMV status not recorded). Some clones in this sample may be carry-over from other donors' samples. The chain couples TRBV19 to TRBJ2-2; 8 nucleotides agree with TRBD1. The CDR3 here is CASSQMDRDTGELFF. The CDR3 nucleotides are TGTGCCAGTAGCCAAATGGACAGGGACACCGGGGAGCTGTTTTTT.